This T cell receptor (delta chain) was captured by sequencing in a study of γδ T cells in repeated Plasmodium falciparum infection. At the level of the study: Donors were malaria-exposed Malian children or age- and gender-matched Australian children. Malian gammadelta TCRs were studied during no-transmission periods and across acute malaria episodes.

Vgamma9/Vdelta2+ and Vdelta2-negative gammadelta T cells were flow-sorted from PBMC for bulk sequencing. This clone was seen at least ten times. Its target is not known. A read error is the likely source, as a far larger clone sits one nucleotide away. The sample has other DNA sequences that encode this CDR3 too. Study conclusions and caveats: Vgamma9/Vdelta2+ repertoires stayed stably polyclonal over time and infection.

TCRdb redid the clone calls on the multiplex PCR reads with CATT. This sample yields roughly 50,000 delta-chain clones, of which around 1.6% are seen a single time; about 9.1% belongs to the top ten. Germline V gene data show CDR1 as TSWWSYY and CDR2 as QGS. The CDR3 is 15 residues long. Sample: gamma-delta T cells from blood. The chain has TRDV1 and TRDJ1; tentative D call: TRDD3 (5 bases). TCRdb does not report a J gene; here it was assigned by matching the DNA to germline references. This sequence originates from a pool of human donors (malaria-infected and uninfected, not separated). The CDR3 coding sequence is TGTGCCCTTGGGGTCTTGGGGTACCTGTGGGGACAACTCATCTTT. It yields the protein CALGVLGYLWGQLIF.